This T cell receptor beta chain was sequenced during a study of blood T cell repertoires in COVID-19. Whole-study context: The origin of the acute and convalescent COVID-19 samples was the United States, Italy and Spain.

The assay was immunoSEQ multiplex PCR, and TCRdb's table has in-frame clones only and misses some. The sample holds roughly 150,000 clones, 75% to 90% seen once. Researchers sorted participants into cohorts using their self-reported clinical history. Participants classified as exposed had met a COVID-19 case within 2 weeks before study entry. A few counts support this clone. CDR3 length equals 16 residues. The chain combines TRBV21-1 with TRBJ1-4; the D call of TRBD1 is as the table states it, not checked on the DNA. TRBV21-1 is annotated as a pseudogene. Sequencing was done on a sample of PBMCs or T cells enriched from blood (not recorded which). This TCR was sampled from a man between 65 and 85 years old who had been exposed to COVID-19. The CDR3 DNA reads TGTGCCAGCAGCCCGACCCAGACAGCAACTAATGAAAAACTGTTTTTT. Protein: CASSPTQTATNEKLFF.